This entry lists 8 T cell receptor beta chains sequenced from one sample in a study of OX40 agonist ivuxolimab in advanced cancers. The table came from immunoSEQ multiplex PCR; TCRdb's copy has only in-frame clones and leaves some out. The sample yields approximately 81,000 clones, 70% to 90% seen once. The source was CD4+ or CD8+ T cells sorted from blood, collected in a trial of the OX40 agonist ivuxolimab. Receptor source: an adult with an advanced solid tumor such as melanoma, head and neck, liver or kidney cancer.

The chain couples TRBV5-4 to TRBJ2-2; the match to TRBD1 covers 7 bases. CDR1 and CDR2 from the germline V gene are SGHNT and YYREEE (reference sequence). The CDR3 totals 16 residues. The J segment lost 6 bases and the V segment lost 2 bases, leaving 10 bases of the junction unmatched. This CDR3 is CASSFRTGSLAGELFF. CDR3 in DNA: TGTGCCAGCAGCTTCCGGACAGGTTCTTTGGCCGGGGAGCTGTTTTTT.

The V and J genes are TRBV6-5 and TRBJ2-5; D ambiguous. The CDR3 runs to 11 residues. The V and J ends lost 6 bases and 5 bases respectively, with 7 bases between them. Germline V gene data show CDR1 as MNHEY and CDR2 as SVGAGI. The CDR3 is CASRVMETQYF. CDR3 sequence (DNA): TGTGCCAGCAGGGTAATGGAGACCCAGTACTTC.

The chain combines TRBV29-1 with TRBJ2-5; 8 bases line up with TRBD2. CDR1 is SQVTM, CDR2 ANQGSEA, per germline. The V gene end was trimmed by 4 bases and the J gene end by 2 bases; junction bases not matched to a gene: 6. CDR3 length: 14 amino acids. The chain's CDR3 is CSVGSGGPQETQYF. CDR3 nucleotide sequence: TGCAGCGTTGGGAGCGGGGGCCCTCAAGAGACCCAGTACTTC.

The sample holds a few counts of this clone. The CDR3: CASSLPAGDTEAFF. DNA for the CDR3: TGCGCCAGCAGCTTGCCCGCTGGGGACACTGAAGCTTTCTTT. The chain joins TRBV5-1 to TRBJ1-1; D is ambiguous. CDR1 is SGHRS and CDR2 is YFSETQ in the germline V gene. V dropped 1 base and J dropped 3 bases, with 10 bases sitting between them. The CDR3 length is 14 residues.

The V call is TRBV7-2, the J call TRBJ2-1; D is undetermined. V dropped 5 bases and J dropped 2 bases, with 10 bases sitting between them. Germline CDR1 and CDR2: SGHTA and FQGNSA. This CDR3 spans 14 amino acids. DNA of the CDR3: TGTGCCAGCAGCCCTCCCGGCACCTACAATGAGCAGTTCTTC. This sequence encodes CASSPPGTYNEQFF.

This clone was seen more than once but under ten times. The V call is TRBV5-1, the J call TRBJ1-2, with D uncertain. The V gene's germline CDR1 is SGHRS and CDR2 YFSETQ. V lost 3 bases and J 1 base, leaving 7 bases between the germline ends. This CDR3 has 13 amino acids. This CDR3 is CASSSTVNYGYTF. DNA for the CDR3: TGCGCCAGCAGCTCGACTGTTAACTATGGCTACACCTTC. The full variable domain, completed using reference TRBV5-1 and TRBJ1-2, is KAGVTQTPRYLIKTRGQQVTLSCSPISGHRSVSWYQQTPGQGLQFLFEYFSETQRNKGNFPGRFSGRQFSNSRSEMNVSTLELGDSALYLCASSSTVNYGYTFGSGTRLTVV.

The genes are TRBV5-1 and TRBJ2-2, with 11 bases fitting TRBD1. The germline CDR1 and CDR2 sequences are SGHRS and YFSETQ. This CDR3 has 15 amino acids. The ends lost 5 bases at V and 6 bases at J; junction bases unmatched: 6. The CDR3 here is CASRPGTGGSGELFF. Here the CDR3 DNA reads TGCGCCAGCAGGCCCGGGACAGGGGGGTCCGGGGAGCTGTTTTTT.

This chain connects TRBV6-5 to TRBJ2-5; D gene ambiguous. The CDR3 length is 14 residues. V lost 0 bases to trimming and J lost 2 bases, with 7 bases between them. Germline loops: CDR1 MNHEY, CDR2 SVGAGI. The CDR3 DNA follows: TGTGCCAGCAGTTACTCGACCAGTCAAGAGACCCAGTACTTC. Its protein product is CASSYSTSQETQYF.